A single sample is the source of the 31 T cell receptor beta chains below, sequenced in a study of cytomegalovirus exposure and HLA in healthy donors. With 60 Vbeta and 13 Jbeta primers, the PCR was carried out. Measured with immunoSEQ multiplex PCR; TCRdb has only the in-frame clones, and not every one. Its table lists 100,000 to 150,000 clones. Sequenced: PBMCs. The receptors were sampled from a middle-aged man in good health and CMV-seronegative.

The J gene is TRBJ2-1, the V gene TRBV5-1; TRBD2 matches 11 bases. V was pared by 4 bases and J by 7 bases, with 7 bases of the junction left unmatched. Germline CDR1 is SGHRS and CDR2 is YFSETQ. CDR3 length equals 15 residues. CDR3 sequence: CASSETSGSLNEQFF. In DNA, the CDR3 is TGCGCCAGCAGCGAAACTAGCGGGAGCTTAAATGAGCAGTTCTTC.

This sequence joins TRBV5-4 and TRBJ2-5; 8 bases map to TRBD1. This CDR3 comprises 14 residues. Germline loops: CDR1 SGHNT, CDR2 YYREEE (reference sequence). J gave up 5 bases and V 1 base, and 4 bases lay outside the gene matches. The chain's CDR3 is CASSLQGAGETQYF. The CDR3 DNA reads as TGTGCCAGCAGCTTGCAGGGGGCGGGGGAGACCCAGTACTTC.

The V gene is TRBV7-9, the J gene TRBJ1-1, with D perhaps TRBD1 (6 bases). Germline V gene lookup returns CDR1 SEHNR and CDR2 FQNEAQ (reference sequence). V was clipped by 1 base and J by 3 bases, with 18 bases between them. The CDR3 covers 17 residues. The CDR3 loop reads CASSLGITGWGHTEAFF. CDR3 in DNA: TGTGCCAGCAGCTTAGGGATAACAGGGTGGGGACACACTGAAGCTTTCTTT.

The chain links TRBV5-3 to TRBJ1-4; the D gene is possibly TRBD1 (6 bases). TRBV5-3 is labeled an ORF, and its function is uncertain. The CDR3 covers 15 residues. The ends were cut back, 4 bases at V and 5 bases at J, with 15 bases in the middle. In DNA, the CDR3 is TGTGCCAGAAGCACTACAGGGATATCGAATGAAAAACTGTTTTTT. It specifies CARSTTGISNEKLFF.

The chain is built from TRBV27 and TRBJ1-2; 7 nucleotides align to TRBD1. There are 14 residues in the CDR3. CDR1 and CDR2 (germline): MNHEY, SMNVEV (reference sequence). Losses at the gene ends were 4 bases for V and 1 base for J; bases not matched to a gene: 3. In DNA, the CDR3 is TGTGCCAGCAGTTCAGGGACAGATAACTATGGCTACACCTTC. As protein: CASSSGTDNYGYTF.

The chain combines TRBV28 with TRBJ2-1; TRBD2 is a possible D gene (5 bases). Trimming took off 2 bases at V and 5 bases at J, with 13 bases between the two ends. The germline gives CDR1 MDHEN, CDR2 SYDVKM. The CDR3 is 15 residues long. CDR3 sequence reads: CASSLISGGNNEQFF. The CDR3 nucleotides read TGTGCCAGCAGTTTAATAAGCGGAGGAAACAATGAGCAGTTCTTC.

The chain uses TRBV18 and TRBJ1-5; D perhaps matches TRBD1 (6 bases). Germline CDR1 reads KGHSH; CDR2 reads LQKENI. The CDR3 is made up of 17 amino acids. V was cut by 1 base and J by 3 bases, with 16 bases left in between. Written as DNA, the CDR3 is TGTGCCAGCTCACCACGGGTTGGGGGGGCAGACAATCAGCCCCAGCATTTT. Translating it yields CASSPRVGGADNQPQHF.

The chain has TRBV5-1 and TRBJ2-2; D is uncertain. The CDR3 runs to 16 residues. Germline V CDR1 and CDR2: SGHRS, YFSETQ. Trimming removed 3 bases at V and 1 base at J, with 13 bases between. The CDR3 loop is CASSSSTLRNTGELFF. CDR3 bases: TGCGCCAGCAGCTCGTCGACACTTAGGAACACCGGGGAGCTGTTTTTT.

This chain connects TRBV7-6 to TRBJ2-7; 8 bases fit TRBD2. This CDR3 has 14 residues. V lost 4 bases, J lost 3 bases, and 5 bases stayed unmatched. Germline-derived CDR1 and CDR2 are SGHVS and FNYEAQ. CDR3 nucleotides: TGTGCCAGCAGCTCCTCTGCGGGAGGCTACGAGCAGTACTTC. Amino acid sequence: CASSSSAGGYEQYF.

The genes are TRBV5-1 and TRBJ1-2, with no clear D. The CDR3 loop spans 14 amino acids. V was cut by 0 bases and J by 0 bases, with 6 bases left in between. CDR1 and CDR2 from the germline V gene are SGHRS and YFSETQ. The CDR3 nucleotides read TGCGCCAGCAGCTTGGAACTAGCTAACTATGGCTACACCTTC. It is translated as CASSLELANYGYTF.

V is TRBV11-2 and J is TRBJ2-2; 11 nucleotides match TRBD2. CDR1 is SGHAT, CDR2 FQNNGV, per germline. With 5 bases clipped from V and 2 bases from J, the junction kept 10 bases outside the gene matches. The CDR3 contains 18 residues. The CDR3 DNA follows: TGTGCCAGCAGCCCCGGGACTAGCGGCCCATTCAACACCGGGGAGCTGTTTTTT. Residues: CASSPGTSGPFNTGELFF.

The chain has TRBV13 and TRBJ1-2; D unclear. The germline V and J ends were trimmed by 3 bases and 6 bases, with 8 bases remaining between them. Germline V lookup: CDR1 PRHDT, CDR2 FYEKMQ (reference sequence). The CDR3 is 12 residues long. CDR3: CASSLAGHGYTF. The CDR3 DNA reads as TGTGCCAGCAGCTTGGCGGGTCATGGCTACACCTTC.

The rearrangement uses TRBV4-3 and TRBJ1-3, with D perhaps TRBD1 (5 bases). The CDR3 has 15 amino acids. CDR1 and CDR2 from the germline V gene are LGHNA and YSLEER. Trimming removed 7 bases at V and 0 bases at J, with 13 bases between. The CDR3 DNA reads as TGCGCCAGCACGGTACAGGCTAACTCTGGAAACACCATATATTTT. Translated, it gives CASTVQANSGNTIYF.

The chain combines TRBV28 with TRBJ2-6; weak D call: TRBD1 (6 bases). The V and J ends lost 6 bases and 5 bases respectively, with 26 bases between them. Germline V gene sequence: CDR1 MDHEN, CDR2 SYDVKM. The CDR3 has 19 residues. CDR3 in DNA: TGTGCCAGCAGCCCAGGGGCTCTATCGGGGCAACGCTGGGCCAACGTCCTGACTTTC. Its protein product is CASSPGALSGQRWANVLTF.

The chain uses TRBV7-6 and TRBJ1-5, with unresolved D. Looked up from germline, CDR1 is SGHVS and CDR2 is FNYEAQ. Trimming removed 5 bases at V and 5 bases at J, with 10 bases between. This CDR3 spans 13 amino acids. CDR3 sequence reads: CASSTTMYQPQHF. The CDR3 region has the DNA TGTGCCAGCAGCACTACCATGTATCAGCCCCAGCATTTT. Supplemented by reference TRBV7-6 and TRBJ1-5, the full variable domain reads GAGVSQSPRYKVTKRGQDVALRCDPISGHVSLYWYRQALGQGPEFLTYFNYEAQQDKSGLPNDRFSAERPEGSISTLTIQRTEQRDSAMYRCASSTTMYQPQHFGDGTRLSIL.

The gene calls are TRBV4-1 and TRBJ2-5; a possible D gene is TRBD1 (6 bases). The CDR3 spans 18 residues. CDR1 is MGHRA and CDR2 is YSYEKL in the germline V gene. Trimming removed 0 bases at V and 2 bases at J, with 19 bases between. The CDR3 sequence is CASSQEAGRGLGQETQYF. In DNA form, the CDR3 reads TGCGCCAGCAGCCAAGAGGCTGGCAGGGGATTGGGGCAAGAGACCCAGTACTTC.

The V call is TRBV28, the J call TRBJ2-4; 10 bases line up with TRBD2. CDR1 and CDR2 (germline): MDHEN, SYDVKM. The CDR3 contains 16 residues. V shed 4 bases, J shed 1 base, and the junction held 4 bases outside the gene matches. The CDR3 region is CASSSLAGGAKNIQYF. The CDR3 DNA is TGTGCCAGCAGTTCTTTAGCGGGAGGCGCCAAAAACATTCAGTACTTC.

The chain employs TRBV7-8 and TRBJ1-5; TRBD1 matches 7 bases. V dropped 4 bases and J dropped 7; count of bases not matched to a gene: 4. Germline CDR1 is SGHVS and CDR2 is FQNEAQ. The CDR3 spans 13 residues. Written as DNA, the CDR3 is TGTGCCAGCAGCTCACAGGGGATCCAGCCCCAGCATTTT. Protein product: CASSSQGIQPQHF.

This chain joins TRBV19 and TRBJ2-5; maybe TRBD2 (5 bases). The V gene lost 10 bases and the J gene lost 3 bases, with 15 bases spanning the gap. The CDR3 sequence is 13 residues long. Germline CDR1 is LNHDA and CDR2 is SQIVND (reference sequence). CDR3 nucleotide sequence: TGTGCCACCGGGCCACGGAGGAAAGAGACCCAGTACTTC. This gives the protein CATGPRRKETQYF.

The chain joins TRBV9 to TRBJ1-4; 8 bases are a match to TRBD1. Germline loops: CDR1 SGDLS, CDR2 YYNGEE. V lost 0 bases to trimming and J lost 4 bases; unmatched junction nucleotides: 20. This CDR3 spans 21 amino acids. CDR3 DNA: TGTGCCAGCAGCGTAGGAGTGTCGGGGACAGGCCTTAAACGGGGTAATGAAAAACTGTTTTTT. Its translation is CASSVGVSGTGLKRGNEKLFF.

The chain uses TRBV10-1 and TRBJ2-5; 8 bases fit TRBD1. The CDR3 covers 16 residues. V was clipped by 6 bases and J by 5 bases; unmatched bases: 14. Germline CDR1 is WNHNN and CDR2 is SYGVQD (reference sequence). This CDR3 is CASRITQGAMAETQYF. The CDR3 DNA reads TGCGCCAGCAGGATAACTCAGGGGGCGATGGCGGAGACCCAGTACTTC.

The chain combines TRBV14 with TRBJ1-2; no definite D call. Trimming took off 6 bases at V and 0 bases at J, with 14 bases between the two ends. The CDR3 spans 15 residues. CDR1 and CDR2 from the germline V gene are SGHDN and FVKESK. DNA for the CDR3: TGTGCCAGCAGTAAGGCCGGCGGGGCTAACTATGGCTACACCTTC. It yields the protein CASSKAGGANYGYTF. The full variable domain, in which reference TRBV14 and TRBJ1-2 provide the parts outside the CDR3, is EAGVTQFPSHSVIEKGQTVTLRCDPISGHDNLYWYRRVMGKEIKFLLHFVKESKQDESGMPNNRFLAERTGGTYSTLKVQPAELEDSGVYFCASSKAGGANYGYTFGSGTRLTVV.

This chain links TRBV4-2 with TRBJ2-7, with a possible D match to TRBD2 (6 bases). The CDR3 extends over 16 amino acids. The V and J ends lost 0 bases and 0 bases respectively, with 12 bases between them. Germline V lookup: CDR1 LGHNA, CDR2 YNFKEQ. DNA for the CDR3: TGTGCCAGCAGCCAAGAAATAGCGGTCGGCTCCTACGAGCAGTACTTC. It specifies CASSQEIAVGSYEQYF.

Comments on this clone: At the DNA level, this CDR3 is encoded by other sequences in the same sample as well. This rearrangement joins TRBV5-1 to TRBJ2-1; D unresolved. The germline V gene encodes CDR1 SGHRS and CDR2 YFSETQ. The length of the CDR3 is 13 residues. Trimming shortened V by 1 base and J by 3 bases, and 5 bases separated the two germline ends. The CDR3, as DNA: TGCGCCAGCAGCTTGACTGGCTACAATGAGCAGTTCTTC. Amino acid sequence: CASSLTGYNEQFF.

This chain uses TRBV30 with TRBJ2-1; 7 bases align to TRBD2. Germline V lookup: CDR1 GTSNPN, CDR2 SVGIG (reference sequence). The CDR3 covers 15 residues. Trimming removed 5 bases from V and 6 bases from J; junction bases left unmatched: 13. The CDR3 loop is CAWGGDAGALNEQFF. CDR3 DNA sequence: TGTGCCTGGGGGGGAGACGCGGGAGCCCTCAATGAGCAGTTCTTC. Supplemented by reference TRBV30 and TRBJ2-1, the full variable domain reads SQTIHQWPATLVQPVGSPLSLECTVEGTSNPNLYWYRQAAGRGLQLLFYSVGIGQISSEVPQNLSASRPQDRQFILSSKKLLLSDSGFYLCAWGGDAGALNEQFFGPGTRLTVL.

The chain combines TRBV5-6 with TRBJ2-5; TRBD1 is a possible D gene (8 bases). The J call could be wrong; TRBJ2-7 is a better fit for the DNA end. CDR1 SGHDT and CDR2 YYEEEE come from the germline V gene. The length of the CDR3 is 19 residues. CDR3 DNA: TGTGCCAGCAGCTTGTTTCGGACAGGGACTACTCGTGCCGCCTACGAGCAGTACTTC. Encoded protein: CASSLFRTGTTRAAYEQYF.

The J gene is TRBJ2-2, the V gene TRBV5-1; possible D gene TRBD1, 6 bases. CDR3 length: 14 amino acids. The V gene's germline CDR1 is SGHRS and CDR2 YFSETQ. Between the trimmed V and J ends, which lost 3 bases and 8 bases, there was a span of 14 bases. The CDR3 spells CASSSDSAWGELFF. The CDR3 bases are TGCGCCAGCAGCTCGGACAGTGCCTGGGGGGAGCTGTTTTTT.

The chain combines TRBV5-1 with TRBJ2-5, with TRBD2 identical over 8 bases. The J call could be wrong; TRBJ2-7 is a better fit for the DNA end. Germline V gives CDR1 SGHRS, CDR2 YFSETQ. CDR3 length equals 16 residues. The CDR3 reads CASSFLSAGGSYEQYF. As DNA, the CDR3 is TGCGCCAGCAGCTTCTTGTCGGCGGGAGGATCCTACGAGCAGTACTTC.

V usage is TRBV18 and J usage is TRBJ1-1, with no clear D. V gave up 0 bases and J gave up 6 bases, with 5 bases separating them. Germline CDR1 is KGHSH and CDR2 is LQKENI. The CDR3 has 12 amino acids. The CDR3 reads CASSPPQAEAFF. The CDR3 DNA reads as TGTGCCAGCTCACCACCGCAGGCTGAAGCTTTCTTT.

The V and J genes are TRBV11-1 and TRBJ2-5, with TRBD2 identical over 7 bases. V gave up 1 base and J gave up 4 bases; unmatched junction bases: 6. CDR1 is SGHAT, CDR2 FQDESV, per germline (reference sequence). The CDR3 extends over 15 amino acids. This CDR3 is CASSLGPSGGETQYF. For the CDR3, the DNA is TGTGCCAGCAGCTTAGGTCCTAGCGGTGGAGAGACCCAGTACTTC.

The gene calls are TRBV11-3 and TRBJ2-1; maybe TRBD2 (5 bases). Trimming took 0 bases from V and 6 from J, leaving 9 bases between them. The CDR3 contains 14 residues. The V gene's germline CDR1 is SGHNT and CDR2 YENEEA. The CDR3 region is CASSLDPRGNEQFF. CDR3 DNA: TGTGCCAGCAGCTTAGATCCCCGGGGCAATGAGCAGTTCTTC.